The 5 T cell receptor beta chains below all came from one sample that was sequenced in a study of blood T cell repertoires in COVID-19. Profiling relied on immunoSEQ multiplex PCR, and the TCRdb table lists in-frame clones only, not all of them. The sample holds roughly 140,000 clones, about 88% seen once. The specimen was peripheral blood. Receptor source: a human donor in a cohort sampled during active COVID-19.

The V gene is TRBV28, the J gene TRBJ1-3; maybe TRBD1 (5 bases). The V gene lost 5 bases and the J gene lost 3 bases, with 14 bases spanning the gap. Germline lookup yields CDR1 MDHEN and CDR2 SYDVKM. This CDR3 has 15 amino acids. Here the CDR3 reads CASSPGGVGGNTIYF. The CDR3 bases are TGTGCCAGCAGTCCCGGGGGTGTGGGTGGAAACACCATATATTTT.

This clone was recorded once. The V call is TRBV5-1, the J call TRBJ2-5; D gene uncertain. The CDR3 sequence is 13 residues long. Trimming took off 2 bases at V and 1 base at J, with 6 bases between the two ends. Germline V gives CDR1 SGHRS, CDR2 YFSETQ. As DNA, the CDR3 is TGCGCCAGCAGCTTTTTCGGCCAAGAGACCCAGTACTTC. This sequence encodes CASSFFGQETQYF.

CDR3 sequence reads: CASSAHGTGYEQYF. DNA of the CDR3: TGTGCCAGCAGCGCCCACGGGACAGGGTACGAGCAGTACTTC. V and J are TRBV11-2 and TRBJ2-7; 9 nucleotides match TRBD1. J lost 4 bases, V lost 5 bases, and 6 bases had no gene match. CDR3 length: 14 residues. Germline assignment: CDR1 SGHAT and CDR2 FQNNGV.

CDR3 in DNA: TGTGCCAGCGCAGGGAGGAGCAATCAGCCCCAGCATTTT. Encoded protein: CASAGRSNQPQHF. This chain uses TRBV28 with TRBJ1-5, with a tentative D call TRBD1 (5 bases). CDR1 is MDHEN, CDR2 SYDVKM, per germline. The CDR3 spans 13 residues. Trimming took 8 bases from V and 1 from J, leaving 9 bases between them.

A word on this clone: The same CDR3 is also encoded by other DNA sequences in this sample. The chain has TRBV18 and TRBJ2-5; 7 bases are shared with TRBD1. Germline V lookup: CDR1 KGHSH, CDR2 LQKENI. Trimming took 3 bases from V and 2 from J; bases not matched to a gene: 0. This CDR3 comprises 13 residues. This CDR3 reads CASSPGQQETQYF. In DNA, the CDR3 is TGTGCCAGCTCACCGGGACAGCAAGAGACCCAGTACTTC.